This paragraph reports one T cell receptor beta chain. The source of the sample is a study of T cells after yellow fever vaccination. Trimming removed 6 bases from V and 5 bases from J, with 28 bases in between. The germline CDR1 and CDR2 sequences are DFQATT and SNEGSKA (reference sequence). This CDR3 spans 17 amino acids. From the 5' RACE reads, TCRdb called clonotypes with MiXCR, one entry per CDR3 protein. The profile shows approximately 600,000 distinct CDR3 sequences, roughly an eighth of them singletons. The source is a man aged 30 to 45 who received the YFV17D yellow fever vaccine. This chain links TRBV20-1 with TRBJ2-5, with D maybe TRBD1 (6 bases). This specimen consisted of PBMCs, obtained on the day of the yellow fever booster vaccination. The CDR3 loop reads CSAIVASGTLRRETQYF. The CDR3 DNA is TGCAGTGCCATAGTGGCCTCCGGGACACTAAGGCGGGAGACCCAGTACTTC.